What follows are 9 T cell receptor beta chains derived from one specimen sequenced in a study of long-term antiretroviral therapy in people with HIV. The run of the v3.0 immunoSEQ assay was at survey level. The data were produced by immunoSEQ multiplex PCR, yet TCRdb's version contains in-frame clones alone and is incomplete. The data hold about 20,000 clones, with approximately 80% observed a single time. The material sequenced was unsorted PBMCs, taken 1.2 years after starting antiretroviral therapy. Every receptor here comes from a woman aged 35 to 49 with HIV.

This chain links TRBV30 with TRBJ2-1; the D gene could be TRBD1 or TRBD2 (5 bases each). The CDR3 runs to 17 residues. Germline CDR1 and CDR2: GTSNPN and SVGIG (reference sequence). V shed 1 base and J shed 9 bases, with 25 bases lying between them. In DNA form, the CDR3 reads TGTGCCTGGAGTGGAAAAGGGTCGGGGTCTCTTGGGGGTGAGCAGTTCTTC. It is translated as CAWSGKGSGSLGGEQFF.

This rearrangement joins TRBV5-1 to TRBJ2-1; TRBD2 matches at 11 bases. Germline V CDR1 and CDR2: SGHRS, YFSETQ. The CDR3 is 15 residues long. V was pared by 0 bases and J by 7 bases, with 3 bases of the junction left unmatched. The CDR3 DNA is TGCGCCAGCAGCTTGGGACTAGCGGGATCAAATGAGCAGTTCTTC. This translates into CASSLGLAGSNEQFF. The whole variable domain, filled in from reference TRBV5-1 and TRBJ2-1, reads KAGVTQTPRYLIKTRGQQVTLSCSPISGHRSVSWYQQTPGQGLQFLFEYFSETQRNKGNFPGRFSGRQFSNSRSEMNVSTLELGDSALYLCASSLGLAGSNEQFFGPGTRLTVL.

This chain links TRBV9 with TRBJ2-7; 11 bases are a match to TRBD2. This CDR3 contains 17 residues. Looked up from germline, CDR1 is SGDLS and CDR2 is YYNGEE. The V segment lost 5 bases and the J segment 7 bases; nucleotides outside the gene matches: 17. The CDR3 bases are TGTGCCAGCAGGGCCCTAGCGGGAGGACTCGGAATTTGGGAGCAGTACTTC. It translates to CASRALAGGLGIWEQYF.

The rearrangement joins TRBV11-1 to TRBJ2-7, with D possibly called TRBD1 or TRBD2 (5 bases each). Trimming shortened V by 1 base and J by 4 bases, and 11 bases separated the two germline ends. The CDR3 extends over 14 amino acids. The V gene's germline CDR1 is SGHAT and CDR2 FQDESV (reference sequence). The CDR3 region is CASSLEGTGYEQYF. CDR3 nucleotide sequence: TGTGCCAGCAGCTTAGAGGGGACGGGATACGAGCAGTACTTC.

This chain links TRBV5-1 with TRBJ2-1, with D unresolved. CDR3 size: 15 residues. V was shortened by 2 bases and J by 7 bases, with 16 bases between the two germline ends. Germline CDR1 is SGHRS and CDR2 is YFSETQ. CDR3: CASSFRLGNRNEQFF. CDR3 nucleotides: TGCGCCAGCAGCTTTCGACTCGGTAATAGGAATGAGCAGTTCTTC. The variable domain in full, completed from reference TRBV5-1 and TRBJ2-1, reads KAGVTQTPRYLIKTRGQQVTLSCSPISGHRSVSWYQQTPGQGLQFLFEYFSETQRNKGNFPGRFSGRQFSNSRSEMNVSTLELGDSALYLCASSFRLGNRNEQFFGPGTRLTVL.

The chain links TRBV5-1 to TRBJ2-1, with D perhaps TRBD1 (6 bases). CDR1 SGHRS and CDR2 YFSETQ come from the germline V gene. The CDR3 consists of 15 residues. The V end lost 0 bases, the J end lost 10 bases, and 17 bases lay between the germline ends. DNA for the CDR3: TGCGCCAGCAGCTTGGGGGTAGGTGGGGGCAGCGAGCAGTTCTTC. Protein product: CASSLGVGGGSEQFF.

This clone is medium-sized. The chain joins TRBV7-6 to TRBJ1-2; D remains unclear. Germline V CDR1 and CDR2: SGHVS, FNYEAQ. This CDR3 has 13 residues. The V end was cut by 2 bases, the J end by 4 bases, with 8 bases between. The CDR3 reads CASSLFGFYGYTF. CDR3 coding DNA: TGTGCCAGCAGCTTATTTGGGTTCTATGGCTACACCTTC.

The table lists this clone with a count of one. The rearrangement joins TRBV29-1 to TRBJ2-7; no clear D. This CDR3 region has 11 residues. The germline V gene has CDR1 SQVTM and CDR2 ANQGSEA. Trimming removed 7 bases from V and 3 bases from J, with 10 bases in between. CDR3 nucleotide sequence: TGCAGCGCCGAGGTAGACTACGAGCAGTACTTC. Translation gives CSAEVDYEQYF.

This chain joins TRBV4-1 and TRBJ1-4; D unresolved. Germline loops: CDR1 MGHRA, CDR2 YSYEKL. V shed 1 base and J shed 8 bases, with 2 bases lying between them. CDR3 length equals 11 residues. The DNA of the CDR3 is TGCGCCAGCAGCCAAGGGGAAAAACTGTTTTTT. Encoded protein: CASSQGEKLFF.